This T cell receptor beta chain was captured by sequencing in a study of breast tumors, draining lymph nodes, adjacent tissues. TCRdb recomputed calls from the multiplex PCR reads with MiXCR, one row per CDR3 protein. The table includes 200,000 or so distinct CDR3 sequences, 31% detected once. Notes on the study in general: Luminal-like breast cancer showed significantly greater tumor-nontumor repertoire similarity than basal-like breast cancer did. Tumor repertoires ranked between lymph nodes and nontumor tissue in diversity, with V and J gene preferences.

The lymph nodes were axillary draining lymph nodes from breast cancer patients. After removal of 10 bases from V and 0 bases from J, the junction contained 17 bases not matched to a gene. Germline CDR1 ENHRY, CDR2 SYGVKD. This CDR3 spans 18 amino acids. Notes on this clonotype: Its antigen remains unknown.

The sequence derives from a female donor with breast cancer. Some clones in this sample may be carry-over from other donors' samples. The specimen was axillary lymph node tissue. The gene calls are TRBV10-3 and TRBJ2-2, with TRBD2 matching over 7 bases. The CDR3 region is CASLNQAVGGANTGELFF. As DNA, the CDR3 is TGTGCCAGCCTCAACCAAGCAGTGGGGGGGGCGAACACCGGGGAGCTGTTTTTT.